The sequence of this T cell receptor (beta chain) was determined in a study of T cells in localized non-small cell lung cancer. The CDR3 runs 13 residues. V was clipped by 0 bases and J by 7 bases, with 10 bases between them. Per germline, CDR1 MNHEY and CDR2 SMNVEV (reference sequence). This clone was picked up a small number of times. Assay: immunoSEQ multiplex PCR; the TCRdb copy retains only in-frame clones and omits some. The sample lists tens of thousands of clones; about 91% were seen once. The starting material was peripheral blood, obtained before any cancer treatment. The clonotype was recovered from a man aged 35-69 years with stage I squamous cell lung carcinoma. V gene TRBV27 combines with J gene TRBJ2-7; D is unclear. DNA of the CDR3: TGTGCCAGCAGTTTATCCGTCCGGCTGGAGCAGTACTTC. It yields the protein CASSLSVRLEQYF.